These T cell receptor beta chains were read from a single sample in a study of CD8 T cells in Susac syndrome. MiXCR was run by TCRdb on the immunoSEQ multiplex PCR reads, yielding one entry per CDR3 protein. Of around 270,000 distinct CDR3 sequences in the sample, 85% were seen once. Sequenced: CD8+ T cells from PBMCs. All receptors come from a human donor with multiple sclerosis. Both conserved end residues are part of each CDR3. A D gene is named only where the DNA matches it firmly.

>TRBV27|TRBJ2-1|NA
CASNQGVSSYNEQFF
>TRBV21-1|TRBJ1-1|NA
CASRETFDYMNTEAFF
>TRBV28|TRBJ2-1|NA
CASRHLRNEQFF
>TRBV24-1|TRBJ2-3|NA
CATSFGGDTQYF
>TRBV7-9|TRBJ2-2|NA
CATTQGDWAGELFF
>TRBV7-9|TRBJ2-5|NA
CASSLGGVQETQYF
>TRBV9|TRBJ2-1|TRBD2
CASSPGGLTYNEQFF
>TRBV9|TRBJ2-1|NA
CASSVVGGHYNEQFF
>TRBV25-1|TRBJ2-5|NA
CASSGPETQYF
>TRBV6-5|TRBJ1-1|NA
CASSYSAAGNTEAFF
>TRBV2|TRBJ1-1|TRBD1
CASSEAGDRLNTEAFF
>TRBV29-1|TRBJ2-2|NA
CSVGANTGELFF
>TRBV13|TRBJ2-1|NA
CASTQASYNEQFF
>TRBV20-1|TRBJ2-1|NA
CSASVLPENEQFF